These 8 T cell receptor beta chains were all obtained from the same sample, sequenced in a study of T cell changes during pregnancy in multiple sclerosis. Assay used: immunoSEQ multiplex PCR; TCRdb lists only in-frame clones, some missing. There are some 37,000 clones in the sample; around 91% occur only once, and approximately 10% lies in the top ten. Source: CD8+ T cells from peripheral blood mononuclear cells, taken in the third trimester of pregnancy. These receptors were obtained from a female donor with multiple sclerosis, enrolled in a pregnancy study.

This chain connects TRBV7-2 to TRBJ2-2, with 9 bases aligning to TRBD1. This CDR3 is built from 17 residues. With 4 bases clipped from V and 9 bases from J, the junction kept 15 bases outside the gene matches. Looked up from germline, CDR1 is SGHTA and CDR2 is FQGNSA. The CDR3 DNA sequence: TGTGCCAGCAGCTCCGGGGCCGGGACAGGGCTAAACCGGGAGCTGTTTTTT. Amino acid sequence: CASSSGAGTGLNRELFF.

CDR3 sequence (DNA): TGTGCCAGCAGTGGGAGGACTGAAGCTTTCTTT. Its translation: CASSGRTEAFF. The genes are TRBV2 and TRBJ1-1, with unresolved D. The CDR3 covers 11 residues. Germline CDR1 reads SNHLY; CDR2 reads FYNNEI. Trimming shortened V by 4 bases and J by 5 bases, and 5 bases separated the two germline ends.

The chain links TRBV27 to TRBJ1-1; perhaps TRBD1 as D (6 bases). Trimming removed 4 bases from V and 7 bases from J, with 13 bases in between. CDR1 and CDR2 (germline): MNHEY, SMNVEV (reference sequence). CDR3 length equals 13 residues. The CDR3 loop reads CASSSHRVGEAFF. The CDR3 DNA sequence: TGTGCCAGCAGTTCCCACAGGGTTGGTGAAGCTTTCTTT.

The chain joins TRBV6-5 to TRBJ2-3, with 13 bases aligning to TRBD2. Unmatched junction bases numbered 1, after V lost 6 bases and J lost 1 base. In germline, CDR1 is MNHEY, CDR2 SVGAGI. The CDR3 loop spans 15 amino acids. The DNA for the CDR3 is TGTGCCAGCAGAGGACTAGCGGGGGGCACAGATACGCAGTATTTT. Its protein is CASRGLAGGTDTQYF.

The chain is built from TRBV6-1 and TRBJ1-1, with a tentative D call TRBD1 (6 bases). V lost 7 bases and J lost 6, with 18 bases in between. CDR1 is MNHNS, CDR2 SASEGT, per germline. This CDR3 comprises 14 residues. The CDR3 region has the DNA TGTGCCAGCACTTCCGGGACACCGACATCTGAAGCTTTCTTT. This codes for CASTSGTPTSEAFF.

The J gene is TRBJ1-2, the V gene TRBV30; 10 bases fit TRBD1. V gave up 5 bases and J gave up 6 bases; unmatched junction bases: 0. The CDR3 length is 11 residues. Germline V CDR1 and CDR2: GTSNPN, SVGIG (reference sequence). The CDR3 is CAWGTGDGYTF. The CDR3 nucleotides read TGTGCCTGGGGGACAGGGGATGGCTACACCTTC.

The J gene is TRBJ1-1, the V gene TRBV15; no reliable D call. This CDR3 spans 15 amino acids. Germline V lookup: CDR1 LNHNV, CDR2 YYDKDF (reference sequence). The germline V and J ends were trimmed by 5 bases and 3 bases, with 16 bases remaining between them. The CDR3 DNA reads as TGTGCCACCAGCCGCACAACTATCGGGGACACTGAAGCTTTCTTT. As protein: CATSRTTIGDTEAFF.

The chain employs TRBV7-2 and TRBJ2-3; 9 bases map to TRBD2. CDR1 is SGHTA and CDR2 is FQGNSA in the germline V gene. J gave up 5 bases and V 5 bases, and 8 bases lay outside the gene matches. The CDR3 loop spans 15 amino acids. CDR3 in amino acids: CASSRLAAARDTQYF. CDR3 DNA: TGTGCCAGCAGCAGACTAGCGGCCGCCAGAGATACGCAGTATTTT.